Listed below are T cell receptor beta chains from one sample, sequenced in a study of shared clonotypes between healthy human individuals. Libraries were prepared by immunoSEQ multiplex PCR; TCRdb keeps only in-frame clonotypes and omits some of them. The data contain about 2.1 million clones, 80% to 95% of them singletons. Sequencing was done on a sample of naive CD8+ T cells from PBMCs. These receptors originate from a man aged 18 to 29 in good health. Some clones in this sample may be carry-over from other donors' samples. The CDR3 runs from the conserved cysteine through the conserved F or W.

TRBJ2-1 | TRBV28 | CASSAGTMSGNEQFF
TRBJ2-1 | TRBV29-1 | CSVEGTVDARSSYNEQFF
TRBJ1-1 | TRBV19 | CASSHHGGVGTEAFF
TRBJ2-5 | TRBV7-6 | CASSWARLAERPQETQYF
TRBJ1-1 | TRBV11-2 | CASSLGAGDTEAFF
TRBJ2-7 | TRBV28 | CASSSHYTRPTSYEQYF
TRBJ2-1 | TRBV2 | CASSDSGVYPYNEQFF
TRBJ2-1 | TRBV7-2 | CASSLAPAGGNEQFF
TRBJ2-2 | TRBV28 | CASRMSSGRAFGELFF
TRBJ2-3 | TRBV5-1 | CASSRSSGSSDTQYF
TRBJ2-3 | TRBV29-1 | CSVEGLASGRTDTQYF
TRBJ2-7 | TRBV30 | CAWSYRSYEQYF
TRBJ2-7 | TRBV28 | CASSSLAGVAYEQYF
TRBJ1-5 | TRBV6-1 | CASSETSGAYSNQPQHF
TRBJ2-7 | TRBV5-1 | CASSQGLLLYEQYF
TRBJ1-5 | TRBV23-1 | CASSQSTGGEVKQPQHF
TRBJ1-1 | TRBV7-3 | CASRPTGWNTEAFF
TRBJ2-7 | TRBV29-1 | CSVFKQGPYEQYF
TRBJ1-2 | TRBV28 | CASSYPFRRDLYGYTF
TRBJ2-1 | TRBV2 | CASTPLREGEGPYNEQFF
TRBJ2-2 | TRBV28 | CASSLPMVAGAGTGELFF
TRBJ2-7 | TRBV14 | CASSPGRRRTEQYF
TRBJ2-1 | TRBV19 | CASSTSGLSYNEQFF
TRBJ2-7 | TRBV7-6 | CASSIADRVSYEQYF
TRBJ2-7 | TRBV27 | CASSSLRGSTYEQYF
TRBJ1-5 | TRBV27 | CASSLLGPDQPQHF
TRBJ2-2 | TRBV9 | CASSVPHDRVNTGELFF
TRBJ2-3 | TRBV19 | CASSLRDRDTQYF
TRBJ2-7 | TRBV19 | CASSMRPHPGLVREQYF
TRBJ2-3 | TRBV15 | CATSRDRVQPSTDTQYF
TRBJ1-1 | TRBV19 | CASRRQTNTEAFF
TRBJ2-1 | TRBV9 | CASNSGGPGEQFF
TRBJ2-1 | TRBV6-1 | CASSEGPSGSYEQFF
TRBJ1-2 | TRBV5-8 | CASSPTVSYTF
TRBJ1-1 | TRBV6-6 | CATQGGTEAFF
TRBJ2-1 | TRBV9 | CASSENLAGAYNEQFF
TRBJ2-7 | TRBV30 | CAWSVGPGGTYEQYF
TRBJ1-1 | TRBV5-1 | CASSYRGLGGTEAFF
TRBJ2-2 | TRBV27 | CASSLSGVAGELFF
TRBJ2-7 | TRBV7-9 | CASSLVVNPYEQYF
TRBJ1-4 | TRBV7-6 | CASSSRPGVGEKLFF
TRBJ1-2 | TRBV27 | CASSRSTGTGLYGYTF
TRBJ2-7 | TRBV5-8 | CASSRPTRGVDEQYF
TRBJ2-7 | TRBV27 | CASSFGTGAYEQYF
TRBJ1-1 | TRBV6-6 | CASSSPRTGANTEAFF
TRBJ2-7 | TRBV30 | CAWPLFMEQYF
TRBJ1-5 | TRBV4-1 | CASRLQVGNQPQHF
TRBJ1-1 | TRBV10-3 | CAISERQGEETEAFF
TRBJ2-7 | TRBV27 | CASSLYGSSHGQYF
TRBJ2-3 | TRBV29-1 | CSVEEITDTQYF
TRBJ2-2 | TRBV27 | CASSVLAGGARELFF
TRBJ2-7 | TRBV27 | CASGHGGDYEQYF